This TCR beta chain emerged from a study of shared clonotypes between healthy human individuals (dated by TCRdb to 2018 to 2021). A note on the overall study: The cohort included a few men and two women between 18 and 49 years of age. The study deeply sequenced blood TCR repertoires of about 5 healthy adults to estimate repertoire size and the extent of clonotype sharing between individuals. To increase sequencing depth and limit assay-specific biases, different laboratories used diverse techniques to prepare libraries and sequence TCR repertoires. Between about 0.8 and 8.9 billion PBMCs per donor were obtained by leukapheresis. The paper's findings and limits, for the study overall: Pairwise subsampling indicated that sequencing depth was expected to affect the degree of clonotype sharing among donors. The genetic and exposure-history diversity represented was limited by the small number of donors. Sampling was restricted to blood, and TCR repertoires in tissues likely differ from the TCR repertoires found in blood.

Using the deep immunoSEQ assay, TCR CDR3 regions were amplified from genomic DNA by multiplex PCR. Genomic DNA extracted from each cell subset was distributed evenly over all wells of several immunoSEQ 96-well plates, and each plate served as one replicate. For unsorted PBMC, approximately 290 ng of genomic DNA, equivalent to 25,000 to 35,000 T cell genomes, went into each replicate PCR. Ten immunoSEQ deep assay plates were used to sequence the unsorted PBMC genomic DNA. Purified libraries were measured with a Qubit 3.0 fluorometer, size-checked on a Bioanalyzer 2100, and measured again with the KAPA Library Quantification kit. Each immunoSEQ 96-well plate was sequenced on its own single-read 150-cycle Illumina NextSeq 550 flow cell. The paper's processing steps were these. Because the immunoSEQ output held only junctional sequences and lacked quality scores, the filtering could not match the filtering applied to full-length reads. To assign V/J genes and CDR3, sequences were annotated using PyIR, a Python wrapper for IgBLAST v1.9, with IMGT germline references. Reads were removed for weak V/J assignments (E-value above 1e-6), missing CDR3, stop codons, out-of-frame junctions, or ambiguous translated residues. V3J clonotypes were defined as sequences sharing an identical inferred V gene, J gene, and CDR3 amino acid sequence. The percentage overlap between two repertoires was calculated by dividing the number of shared unique clonotypes by the size of the smaller repertoire. Repertoire richness was assessed with RTK rarefaction, the Chao1 estimator, and Recon v2.1 estimates of unobserved clonotypes. Here the immuneACCESS table is served through TCRdb, limited to in-frame sequences with V and J called. Missing clones are a known gap in these copies; in checked studies unresolved V genes cover under half, and the rest lacks a known reason. The V and J calls and the clone size are those of that table, but D and trimming were determined from the DNA. Here the sample has more than 450,000 clones; about four fifths occur a single time. The biggest ten clones account for 10% to 15% of the sample.

The CDR3 sequence holds 13 residues, the cysteine and phenylalanine included. The only DNA kept is the CDR3, 39 bases in frame from the first base. V gives up 2 bases and J gives up 5 bases, and the segment between their germline ends measures 9 bases. From the germline V gene, CDR1 is SNHLY and CDR2 is FYNNEI. Notes on this clone: Its antigen remains undetermined. Base qualities are missing; no much larger clone stands one base away.

The donors were healthy, HIV-negative adults with no recently reported acute infections or vaccinations. Only Caucasian adults living in Nashville, Tennessee, USA were represented among the donors. In the unsorted samples, tens of millions of PBMCs were counted, and genomic DNA was extracted using the QIAamp DNA Blood Mini kit. Blood was collected by leukapheresis, and PBMCs were isolated by Ficoll-Histopaque density gradient centrifugation and then cryopreserved in liquid nitrogen vapor phase. The sequenced sample consisted of PBMCs. This receptor was taken from a woman between 35 and 50 years old in good health. Some clones in this sample may be carry-over from other donors' samples. Here the chain combines TRBV2 and TRBJ2-5; the D gene is perhaps TRBD1, from 6 matching bases. The CDR3 region has the sequence CASSEYRGETQYF. The sequence in DNA is TGTGCCAGCAGTGAATATAGGGGGGAGACCCAGTACTTC.